Listed below are T cell receptor beta chains from one sample, sequenced in a study of control samples from healthy donors and cancer patients. The protocol was immunoSEQ multiplex PCR, while the TCRdb copy is restricted to in-frame clones and leaves out a portion. In the table there are around 41,000 clones, approximately 94% of which are singletons. The sample comprised blood. The receptors originated from a man aged 55 to 70 in good health. The CDR3 runs from the conserved cysteine through the conserved F or W. Fields, in order: clone size, V gene, J gene, CDR3 protein. Clone size, where shown, is once, few, many, or a class for clones that have expanded.

size: .; V: TRBV18; J: TRBJ1-3; CDR3: CASSLRPNSGNTIYF
size: .; V: TRBV7-3; J: TRBJ2-3; CDR3: CASSLYRLSTDTQYF
size: few; V: TRBV28; J: TRBJ1-3; CDR3: CASSAGDPGNTIYF
size: .; V: TRBV11-2; J: TRBJ2-1; CDR3: CASSLGRGSGSEQFF
size: once; V: TRBV10-2; J: TRBJ1-1; CDR3: CASSQGLNTEAFF
size: .; V: TRBV27; J: TRBJ2-1; CDR3: CASSLEVYNEQFF
size: .; V: TRBV12-2; J: TRBJ2-7; CDR3: CASRLGMLAGGYEQYF
size: .; V: TRBV15; J: TRBJ2-7; CDR3: CATSREGGGSYEQYF
size: once; V: TRBV20-1; J: TRBJ2-3; CDR3: CSASVLAVDTQYF
size: .; V: TRBV27; J: TRBJ1-4; CDR3: CASSLGWGGAEQKLFF
size: .; V: TRBV6-1; J: TRBJ2-7; CDR3: CASSELTYEQYF
size: .; V: TRBV6-5; J: TRBJ2-2; CDR3: CASSISTGELFF
size: .; V: TRBV24-1; J: TRBJ2-7; CDR3: CATSDSFSGSDEQYF
size: .; V: TRBV6-5; J: TRBJ2-1; CDR3: CASRTGLYNEQFF
size: .; V: TRBV5-3; J: TRBJ1-5; CDR3: CARSLVLQEQPQHF
size: .; V: TRBV2; J: TRBJ1-5; CDR3: CASSRTEPSGYPRHQPQHF
size: .; V: TRBV3-1/TRBV3-2; J: TRBJ1-2; CDR3: CASSQPTGQGRGYTF
size: .; V: TRBV6-5; J: TRBJ1-5; CDR3: CATSLREDQPQHF
size: .; V: TRBV5-8; J: TRBJ1-2; CDR3: CASSPLGANYGYTF
size: .; V: TRBV6-6; J: TRBJ2-1; CDR3: CASSYFGTSGDNEQFF
size: .; V: TRBV7-2; J: TRBJ2-3; CDR3: CASSPRGLREKGADTQYF
size: once; V: TRBV11-3; J: TRBJ1-1; CDR3: CASSFRGGNTEAFF
size: .; V: TRBV24-1; J: TRBJ2-5; CDR3: CATSSRRPANQETQYF
size: .; V: TRBV19; J: TRBJ2-7; CDR3: CASSIDGGGSYEQYF
size: .; V: TRBV19; J: TRBJ2-7; CDR3: CASSLYSGTGNEQYF
size: .; V: TRBV5-1; J: TRBJ2-7; CDR3: CASSLVPRGSYEQYF
size: .; V: TRBV24-1; J: TRBJ2-3; CDR3: CATSEDSGGLRDTQYF
size: .; V: TRBV4-1; J: TRBJ1-2; CDR3: CASRGGAWGYTF
size: once; V: TRBV4-1; J: TRBJ1-4; CDR3: CASSQPDRPYPVVFF